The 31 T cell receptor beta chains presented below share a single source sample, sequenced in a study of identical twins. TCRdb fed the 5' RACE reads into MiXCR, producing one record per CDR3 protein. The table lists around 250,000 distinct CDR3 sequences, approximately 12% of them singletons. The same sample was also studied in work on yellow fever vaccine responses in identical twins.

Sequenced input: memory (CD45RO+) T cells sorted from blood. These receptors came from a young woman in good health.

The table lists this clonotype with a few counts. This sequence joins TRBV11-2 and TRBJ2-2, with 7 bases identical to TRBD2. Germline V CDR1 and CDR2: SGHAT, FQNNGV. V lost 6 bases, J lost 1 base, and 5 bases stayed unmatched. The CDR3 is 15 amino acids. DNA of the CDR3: TGTGCCAGCAGTTACGGGACTATGAACACCGGGGAGCTGTTTTTT. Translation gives CASSYGTMNTGELFF.

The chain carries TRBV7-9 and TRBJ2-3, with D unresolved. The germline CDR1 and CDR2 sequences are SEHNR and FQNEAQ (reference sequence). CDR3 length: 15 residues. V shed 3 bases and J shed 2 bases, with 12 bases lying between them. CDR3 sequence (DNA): TGTGCCAGCAGCTTTAGGCCAGGCTACACAGATACGCAGTATTTT. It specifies CASSFRPGYTDTQYF.

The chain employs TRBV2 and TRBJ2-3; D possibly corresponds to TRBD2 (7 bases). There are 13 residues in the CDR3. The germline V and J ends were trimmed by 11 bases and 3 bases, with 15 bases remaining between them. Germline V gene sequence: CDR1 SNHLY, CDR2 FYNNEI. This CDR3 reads CAGGASETDTQYF. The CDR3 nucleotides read TGTGCCGGGGGGGCTAGCGAGACAGATACGCAGTATTTT.

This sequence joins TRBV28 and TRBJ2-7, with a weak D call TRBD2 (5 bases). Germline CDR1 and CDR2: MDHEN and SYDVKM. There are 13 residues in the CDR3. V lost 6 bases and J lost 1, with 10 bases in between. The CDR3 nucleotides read TGTGCCAGCAGACTAGGGTATTCCTACGAGCAGTACTTC. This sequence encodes CASRLGYSYEQYF.

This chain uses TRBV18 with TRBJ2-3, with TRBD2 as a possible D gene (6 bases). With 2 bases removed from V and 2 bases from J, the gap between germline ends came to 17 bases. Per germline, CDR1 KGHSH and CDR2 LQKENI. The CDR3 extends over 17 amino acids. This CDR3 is CASSPASGQGTTDTQYF. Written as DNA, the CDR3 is TGTGCCAGCTCACCAGCGAGCGGGCAGGGAACCACAGATACGCAGTATTTT.

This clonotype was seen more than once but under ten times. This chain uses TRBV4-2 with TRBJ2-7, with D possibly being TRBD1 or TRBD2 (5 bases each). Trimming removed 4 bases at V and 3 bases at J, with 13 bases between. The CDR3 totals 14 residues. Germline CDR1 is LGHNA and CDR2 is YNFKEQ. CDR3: CASSRQLGDYEQYF. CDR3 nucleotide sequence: TGTGCCAGCAGCCGTCAACTAGGGGACTACGAGCAGTACTTC.

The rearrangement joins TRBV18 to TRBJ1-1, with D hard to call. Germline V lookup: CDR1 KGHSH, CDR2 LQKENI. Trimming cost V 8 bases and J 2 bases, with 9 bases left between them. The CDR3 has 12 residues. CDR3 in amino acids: CASGEANTEAFF. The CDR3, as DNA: TGTGCCAGCGGAGAGGCCAACACTGAAGCTTTCTTT.

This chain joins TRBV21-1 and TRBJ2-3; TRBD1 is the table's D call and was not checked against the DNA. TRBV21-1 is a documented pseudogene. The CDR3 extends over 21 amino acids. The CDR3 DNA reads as TGTGCCAGCAGCAAAGTCCACCCGGAGGGGGCAGACAGGGGAGGTTCAGATACGCAGTATTTT. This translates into CASSKVHPEGADRGGSDTQYF.

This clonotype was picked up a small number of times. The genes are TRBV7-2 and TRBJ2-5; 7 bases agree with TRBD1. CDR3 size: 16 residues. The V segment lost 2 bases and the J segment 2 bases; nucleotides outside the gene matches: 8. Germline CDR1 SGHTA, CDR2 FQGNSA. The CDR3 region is CASSLSTGAGQETQYF. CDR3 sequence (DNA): TGTGCCAGCAGCTTAAGCACAGGGGCAGGGCAAGAGACCCAGTACTTC.

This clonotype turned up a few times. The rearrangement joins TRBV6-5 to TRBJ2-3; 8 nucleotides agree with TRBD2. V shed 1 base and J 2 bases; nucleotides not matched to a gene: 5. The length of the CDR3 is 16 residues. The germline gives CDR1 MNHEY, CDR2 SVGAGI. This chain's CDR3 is CASSYFRGGPTDTQYF. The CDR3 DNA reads TGTGCCAGCAGTTACTTTCGGGGGGGGCCCACAGATACGCAGTATTTT.

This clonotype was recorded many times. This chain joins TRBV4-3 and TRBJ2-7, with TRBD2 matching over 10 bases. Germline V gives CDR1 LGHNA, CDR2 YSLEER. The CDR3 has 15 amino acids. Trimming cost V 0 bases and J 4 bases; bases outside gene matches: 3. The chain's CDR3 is CASSQEAGGPYEQYF. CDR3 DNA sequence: TGCGCCAGCAGCCAAGAAGCGGGAGGGCCGTACGAGCAGTACTTC.

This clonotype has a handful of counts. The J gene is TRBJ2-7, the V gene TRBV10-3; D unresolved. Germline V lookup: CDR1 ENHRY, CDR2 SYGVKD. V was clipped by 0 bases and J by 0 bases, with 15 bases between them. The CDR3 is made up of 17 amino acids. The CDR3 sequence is CAISESAPTRSSYEQYF. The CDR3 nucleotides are TGTGCCATCAGTGAGTCGGCGCCTACACGTAGCTCCTACGAGCAGTACTTC.

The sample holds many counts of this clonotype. The CDR3 loop is CASSQERGGPDTQYF. CDR3 DNA: TGTGCCAGCAGCCAAGAGCGGGGGGGCCCAGATACGCAGTATTTT. This chain uses TRBV4-2 with TRBJ2-3; the match to TRBD2 covers 9 bases. This CDR3 comprises 15 residues. The junction had 2 bases not matched to a gene; V was cut back by 0 bases and J by 4 bases. CDR1 and CDR2 (germline): LGHNA, YNFKEQ.

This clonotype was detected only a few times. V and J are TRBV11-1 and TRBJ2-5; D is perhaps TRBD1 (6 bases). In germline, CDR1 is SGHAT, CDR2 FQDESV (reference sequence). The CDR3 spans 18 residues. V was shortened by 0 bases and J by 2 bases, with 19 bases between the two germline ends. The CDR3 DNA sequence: TGTGCCAGCAGCTTAGCAAGGGCCCGGGACATCCTTCAAGAGACCCAGTACTTC. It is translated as CASSLARARDILQETQYF.

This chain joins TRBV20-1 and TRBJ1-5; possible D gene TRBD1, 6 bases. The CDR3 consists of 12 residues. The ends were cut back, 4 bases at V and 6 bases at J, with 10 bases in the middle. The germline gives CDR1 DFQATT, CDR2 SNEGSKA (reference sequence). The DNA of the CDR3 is TGCAGTGCTACTACAGGGACTCAGCCCCAGCATTTT. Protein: CSATTGTQPQHF.

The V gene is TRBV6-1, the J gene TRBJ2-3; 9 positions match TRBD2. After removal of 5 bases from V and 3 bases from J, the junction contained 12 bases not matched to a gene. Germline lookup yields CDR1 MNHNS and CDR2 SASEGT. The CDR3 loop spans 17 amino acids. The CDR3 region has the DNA TGTGCCAGCAGTCCCCCCCAAGCGGGGGGCCAGACAGATACGCAGTATTTT. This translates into CASSPPQAGGQTDTQYF.

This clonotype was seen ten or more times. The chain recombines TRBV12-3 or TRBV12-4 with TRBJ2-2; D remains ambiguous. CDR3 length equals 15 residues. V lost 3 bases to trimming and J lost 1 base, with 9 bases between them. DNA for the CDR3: TGTGCCAGCAGTTTTTTCGGCAAGAACACCGGGGAGCTGTTTTTT. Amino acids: CASSFFGKNTGELFF.

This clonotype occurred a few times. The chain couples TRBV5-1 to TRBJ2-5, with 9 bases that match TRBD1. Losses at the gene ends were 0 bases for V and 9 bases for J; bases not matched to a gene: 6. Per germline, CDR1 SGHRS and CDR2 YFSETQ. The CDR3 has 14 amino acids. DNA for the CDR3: TGCGCCAGCAGCTTGGACGGGACAGGGTGGGCCCAGTACTTC. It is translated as CASSLDGTGWAQYF. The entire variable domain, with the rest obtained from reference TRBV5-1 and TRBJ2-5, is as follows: KAGVTQTPRYLIKTRGQQVTLSCSPISGHRSVSWYQQTPGQGLQFLFEYFSETQRNKGNFPGRFSGRQFSNSRSEMNVSTLELGDSALYLCASSLDGTGWAQYFGPGTRLLVL.

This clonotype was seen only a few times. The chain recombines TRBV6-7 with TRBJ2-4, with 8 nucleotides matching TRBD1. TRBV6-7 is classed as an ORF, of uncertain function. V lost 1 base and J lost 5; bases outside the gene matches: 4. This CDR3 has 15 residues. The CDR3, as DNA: TGTGCCAGCAGTTACTTCGGGACAGGTGAAAACATTCAGTACTTC. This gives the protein CASSYFGTGENIQYF.

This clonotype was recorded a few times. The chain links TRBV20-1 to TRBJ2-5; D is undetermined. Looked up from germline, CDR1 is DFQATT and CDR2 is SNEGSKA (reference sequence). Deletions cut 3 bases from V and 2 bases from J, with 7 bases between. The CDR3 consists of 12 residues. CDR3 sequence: CSASPDQETQYF. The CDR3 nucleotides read TGCAGTGCTAGTCCAGATCAAGAGACCCAGTACTTC.

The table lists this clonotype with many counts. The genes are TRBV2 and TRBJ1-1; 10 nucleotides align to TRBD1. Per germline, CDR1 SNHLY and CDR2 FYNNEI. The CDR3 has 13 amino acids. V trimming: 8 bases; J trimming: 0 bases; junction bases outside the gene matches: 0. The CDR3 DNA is TGTGCCAGCGGACAGGGGGTGAACACTGAAGCTTTCTTT. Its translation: CASGQGVNTEAFF.

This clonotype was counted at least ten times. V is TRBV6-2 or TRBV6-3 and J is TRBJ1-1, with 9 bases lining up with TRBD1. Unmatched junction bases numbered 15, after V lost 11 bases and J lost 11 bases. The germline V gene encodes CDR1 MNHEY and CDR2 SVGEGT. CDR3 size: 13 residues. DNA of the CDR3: TGTGCCTCGCACTTTGAGGGGACAGGGCCCGCTTTCTTT. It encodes CASHFEGTGPAFF.

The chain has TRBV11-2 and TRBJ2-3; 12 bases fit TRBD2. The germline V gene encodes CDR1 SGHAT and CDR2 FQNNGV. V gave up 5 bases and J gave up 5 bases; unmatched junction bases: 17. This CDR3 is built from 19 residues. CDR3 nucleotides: TGTGCCAGCAGCCCAACCCCACCTGGGCTAGCGGGAGGGGGAGATACGCAGTATTTT. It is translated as CASSPTPPGLAGGGDTQYF.

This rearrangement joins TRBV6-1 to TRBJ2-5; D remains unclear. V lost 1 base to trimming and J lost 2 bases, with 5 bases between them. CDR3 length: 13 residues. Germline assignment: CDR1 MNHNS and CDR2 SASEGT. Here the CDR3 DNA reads TGTGCCAGCAGTGAAGTGACACAAGAGACCCAGTACTTC. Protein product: CASSEVTQETQYF.

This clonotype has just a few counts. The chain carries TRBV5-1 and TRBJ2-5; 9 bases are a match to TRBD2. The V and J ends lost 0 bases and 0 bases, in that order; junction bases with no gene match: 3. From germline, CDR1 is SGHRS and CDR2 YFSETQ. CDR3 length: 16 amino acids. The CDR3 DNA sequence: TGCGCCAGCAGCTTGGGACTAGCGGAGTACCAAGAGACCCAGTACTTC. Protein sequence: CASSLGLAEYQETQYF.

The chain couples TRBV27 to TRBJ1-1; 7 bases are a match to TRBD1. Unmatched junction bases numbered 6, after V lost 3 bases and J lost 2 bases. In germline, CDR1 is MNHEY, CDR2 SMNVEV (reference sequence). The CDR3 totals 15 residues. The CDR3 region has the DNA TGTGCCAGCAGTTTCTTAGGGGACAGCAACACTGAAGCTTTCTTT. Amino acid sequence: CASSFLGDSNTEAFF.

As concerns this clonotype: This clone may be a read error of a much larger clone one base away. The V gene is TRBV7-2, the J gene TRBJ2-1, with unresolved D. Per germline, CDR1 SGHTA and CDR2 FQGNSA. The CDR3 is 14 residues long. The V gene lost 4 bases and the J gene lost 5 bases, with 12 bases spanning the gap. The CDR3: CASSSAIGNNEQFF. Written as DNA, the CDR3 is TGTGCCAGCAGCTCCGCAATTGGGAACAATGAGCAGTTCTTC.

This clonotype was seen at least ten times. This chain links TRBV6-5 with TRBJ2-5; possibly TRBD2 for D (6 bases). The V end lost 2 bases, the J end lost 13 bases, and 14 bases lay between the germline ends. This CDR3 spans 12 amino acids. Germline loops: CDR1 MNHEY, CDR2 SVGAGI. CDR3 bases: TGTGCCAGCAGTTACCCGTCGGGACTCTTGTACTTC. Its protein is CASSYPSGLLYF.

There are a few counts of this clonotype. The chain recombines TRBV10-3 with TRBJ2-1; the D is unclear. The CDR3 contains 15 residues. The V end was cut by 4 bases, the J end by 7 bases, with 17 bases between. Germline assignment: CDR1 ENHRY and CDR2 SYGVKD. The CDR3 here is CAISVNYVGANEQFF. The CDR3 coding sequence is TGTGCCATCAGTGTTAATTACGTCGGCGCAAATGAGCAGTTCTTC.

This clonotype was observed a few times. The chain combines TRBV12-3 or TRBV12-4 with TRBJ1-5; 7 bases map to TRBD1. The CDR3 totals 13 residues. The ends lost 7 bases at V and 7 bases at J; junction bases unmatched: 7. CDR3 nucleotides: TGTGCCAGCACCCTACAGGGGCGGCAGCCCCAGCATTTT. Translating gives CASTLQGRQPQHF.

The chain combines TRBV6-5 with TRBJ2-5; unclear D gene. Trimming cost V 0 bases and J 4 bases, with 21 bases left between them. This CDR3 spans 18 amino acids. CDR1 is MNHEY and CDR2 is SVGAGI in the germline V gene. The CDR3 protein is CASSYSKHPDTERETQYF. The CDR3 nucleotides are TGTGCCAGCAGTTACTCGAAACACCCTGACACAGAGAGAGAGACCCAGTACTTC.